A single sample is the source of the 10 T cell receptor beta chains below, sequenced in a study of identical twins. TCRdb reanalysed the 5' RACE reads using MiXCR and keeps one entry per CDR3 protein. In the table there are about 470,000 distinct CDR3 sequences, roughly 26% of which are singletons. The sample was also reused in another study, on T cells expressing NK-cell markers.

Sequencing was done on a sample of CD4+ T cells sorted from blood. These receptors all come from a woman in her late teens or twenties in good health.

The chain recombines TRBV5-1 with TRBJ1-2; D is possibly TRBD1 (6 bases). CDR3 length: 13 residues. The V and J ends lost 1 base and 4 bases respectively, with 8 bases between them. Germline CDR1 and CDR2: SGHRS and YFSETQ. The CDR3 protein is CASSLMTGYGYTF. The CDR3 DNA reads TGCGCCAGCAGCTTGATGACAGGCTATGGCTACACCTTC. Together with reference TRBV5-1 and TRBJ1-2, the CDR3 gives the full variable domain: KAGVTQTPRYLIKTRGQQVTLSCSPISGHRSVSWYQQTPGQGLQFLFEYFSETQRNKGNFPGRFSGRQFSNSRSEMNVSTLELGDSALYLCASSLMTGYGYTFGSGTRLTVV.

This clonotype was detected only a few times. The V and J genes are TRBV12-3 or TRBV12-4 and TRBJ2-3, with 16 bases lining up with TRBD2. Unmatched junction bases numbered 10, after V lost 3 bases and J lost 4 bases. CDR3 length: 19 residues. The CDR3 region has the DNA TGTGCCAGCAGTTTTGGGACTAGCGGGGGGGGAGTCGAAGCAGATACGCAGTATTTT. Translation gives CASSFGTSGGGVEADTQYF.

Comments on this clonotype: One end of the junction is discordant with germline, which a read error may explain. V gene TRBV5-1 combines with J gene TRBJ2-3; 14 bases map to TRBD2. Germline V CDR1 and CDR2: SGHRS, YFSETQ. The CDR3 covers 15 residues. The CDR3 DNA sequence: TGTGCCAGCAGCTTGGGACTAGCGGGGGACCCCCCGCAGTATTTT. This codes for CASSLGLAGDPPQYF. Drawing the rest from reference TRBV5-1 and TRBJ2-3, the complete variable domain is KAGVTQTPRYLIKTRGQQVTLSCSPISGHRSVSWYQQTPGQGLQFLFEYFSETQRNKGNFPGRFSGRQFSNSRSEMNVSTLELGDSALYLCASSLGLAGDPPQYFGPGTRLTVL.

This clonotype showed up just a few times. The chain carries TRBV20-1 and TRBJ2-1, with TRBD2 matching over 8 bases. Germline V gives CDR1 DFQATT, CDR2 SNEGSKA (reference sequence). The CDR3 totals 14 residues. The trim removed 6 bases at V and 4 bases at J, leaving 8 bases unmatched. The CDR3 sequence: CSAPRAGGYNEQFF. CDR3 nucleotides: TGCAGTGCCCCAAGGGCGGGAGGTTACAATGAGCAGTTCTTC.

This chain uses TRBV5-1 with TRBJ2-1; 7 bases fit TRBD2. The V segment lost 0 bases and the J segment 0 bases; nucleotides outside the gene matches: 3. CDR1 and CDR2 (germline): SGHRS, YFSETQ. The CDR3 is made up of 16 amino acids. The CDR3 region is CASSLEGGSSYNEQFF. The CDR3 bases are TGCGCCAGCAGCTTGGAGGGCGGGAGCTCCTACAATGAGCAGTTCTTC.

This clonotype turned up a few times. This sequence joins TRBV12-3 or TRBV12-4 and TRBJ2-1, with TRBD1 matching over 8 bases. J was trimmed by 7 bases and V by 3 bases; bases with no gene match: 14. CDR3 length: 17 residues. The CDR3 DNA is TGTGCCAGCAGTTTCCTCCTTGCAGGGGGCCGAACAAATGAGCAGTTCTTC. Protein product: CASSFLLAGGRTNEQFF.

The chain combines TRBV12-3 or TRBV12-4 with TRBJ1-1, with D possibly matching TRBD1 (5 bases). CDR3 size: 14 residues. Trimming removed 3 bases at V and 3 bases at J, with 11 bases between. Here the CDR3 DNA reads TGTGCCAGCAGTTTCGACAGTTTGTACACTGAAGCTTTCTTT. The encoded protein is CASSFDSLYTEAFF.

This clonotype was seen more than once but under ten times. The gene calls are TRBV29-1 and TRBJ2-3; 13 positions agree with TRBD2. After removal of 7 bases from V and 3 bases from J, the junction contained 10 bases not matched to a gene. Germline CDR1 reads SQVTM; CDR2 reads ANQGSEA. The length of the CDR3 is 16 residues. The CDR3 coding sequence is TGCAGCGGGGTAGGACTAGCGGGAGTGGGTACAGATACGCAGTATTTT. Its translation is CSGVGLAGVGTDTQYF.

There are many counts of this clonotype. The gene calls are TRBV20-1 and TRBJ2-2; D remains unclear. Germline V gives CDR1 DFQATT, CDR2 SNEGSKA (reference sequence). Between the trimmed V and J ends, which lost 1 base and 0 bases, there was a span of 9 bases. This CDR3 is built from 15 residues. CDR3 sequence reads: CSARVRVANTGELFF. Here the CDR3 DNA reads TGCAGTGCTAGAGTCCGGGTTGCGAACACCGGGGAGCTGTTTTTT.

This chain joins TRBV5-1 and TRBJ2-7; TRBD2 agrees at 7 bases. The junction had 7 bases not matched to a gene; V was cut back by 0 bases and J by 1 base. There are 16 residues in the CDR3. Germline CDR1 SGHRS, CDR2 YFSETQ. This CDR3 reads CASSLAQTSISYEQYF. The CDR3 DNA follows: TGCGCCAGCAGCTTGGCCCAGACTAGCATATCCTACGAGCAGTACTTC.